This T cell receptor (beta chain) is from a study of cytomegalovirus exposure and HLA in healthy donors. Regarding the study as a whole: Reportedly, fewer N-insertions than the 666-donor mean appeared in an Asian-associated ancestry cluster in a later analysis.

To note about this clone: Its target is unknown.

This PCR relied on a set of 60 Vbeta primers and 13 Jbeta primers. Clones were read by immunoSEQ multiplex PCR, and TCRdb kept only the in-frame ones, dropping some. The sample has 100,000 to 150,000 clones, 80% seen once; the top ten hold more than 8%. The source material was PBMCs. This clonotype originated in a man aged 25 to 40 in good health and CMV-seropositive.

CDR3 DNA: TGTGCCAGCAGGGGGGATCAAAAGGGACAGGGGTTTCTCTACGAGCAGTACTTC. Encoded protein: CASRGDQKGQGFLYEQYF. The chain couples TRBV2 to TRBJ2-5; 10 nucleotides line up with TRBD1. The better agreement between TRBJ2-7 and the DNA end casts doubt on the J call. Germline V gene lookup returns CDR1 SNHLY and CDR2 FYNNEI. The CDR3 has 18 residues.